This T cell receptor beta chain was retrieved from a study of patients and donors after allogeneic stem cell transplantation. This clonotype was counted between two and nine times. TCRdb used MiXCR to reprocess the RT-PCR reads, holding one entry per CDR3 protein. Found here are about a million distinct CDR3 sequences, 15% to 20% of them singletons; the top ten hold roughly 6%. This CDR3 is 14 amino acids long. Germline V lookup: CDR1 MNHEY, CDR2 SVGAGI. V shed 2 bases and J shed 7 bases, with 12 bases lying between them. The chain has TRBV6-5 and TRBJ1-5; the D is unclear. The sequence came from a human donor who was either an allogeneic HSCT recipient or a stem cell or donor lymphocyte infusion donor (not recorded which). It is not recorded whose cells these are; they may come from a transplant donor. Sequencing used blood, either unsorted or a sorted T cell fraction (not recorded which). The CDR3 bases are TGTGCCAGCAGTTACAGGTCTCCGGGGCAGCCCCAGCATTTT. Translated, it gives CASSYRSPGQPQHF.